These 22 T cell receptor beta chains came from one sample sequenced in a study of T cell repertoires in cytomegalovirus infection. MiXCR, run by TCRdb on the reads, gives a single entry per CDR3 protein. The data contain fewer than 950,000 distinct CDR3 sequences, about 30% of them singletons. These receptors lack a known antigen. The sequencing used cultured CD8+ T cells from PBMCs, collected from culture after CMV antigen stimulation. The receptor set was obtained from a human donor in good health (CMV status not recorded). Some clones in this sample may be carry-over from other donors' samples.

This clonotype was observed once. This rearrangement joins TRBV29-1 to TRBJ2-7; D is ambiguous. V lost 7 bases and J 2 bases, leaving 12 bases between the germline ends. CDR1 SQVTM and CDR2 ANQGSEA come from the germline V gene. CDR3 length: 12 amino acids. Here the CDR3 DNA reads TGCAGCGCTTACGATGGTACCTACGAGCAGTACTTC. Amino acid sequence: CSAYDGTYEQYF.

Concerning this clonotype: Sequence at one end of the junction differs from germline and may be a read error. This chain uses TRBV29-1 with TRBJ2-1, with D unclear. CDR1 is SQVTM, CDR2 ANQGSEA, per germline. The CDR3 is 13 residues long. CDR3 DNA sequence: TGCAGCGTTGAAGGAGGAAGTTTCAATGGGCAGTTCTTC. Translated: CSVEGGSFNGQFF.

In its sample, this clonotype was seen once. The chain links TRBV6-2 or TRBV6-3 to TRBJ2-4; D is possibly TRBD2 (5 bases). Germline V gives CDR1 MNHEY, CDR2 SVGEGT. This CDR3 is 15 amino acids long. V gave up 4 bases and J gave up 0 bases, with 10 bases separating them. DNA of the CDR3: TGTGCCAGCAGTTCTGGGAGAGAAGCCAAAAACATTCAGTACTTC. It translates to CASSSGREAKNIQYF.

In its sample, this clonotype was seen a few times. The genes are TRBV7-6 and TRBJ2-1; possibly TRBD1 or TRBD2 for D (6 bases each). Germline V gives CDR1 SGHVS, CDR2 FNYEAQ. The CDR3 is made up of 16 amino acids. V shed 4 bases and J shed 4 bases, with 17 bases lying between them. CDR3 amino acids: CASSSSAGHIYNEQFF. The CDR3 DNA reads TGTGCCAGCAGCTCCTCGGCGGGACATATATACAATGAGCAGTTCTTC.

In this sample, this clonotype turned up a few times. The V gene is TRBV7-6, the J gene TRBJ2-3; TRBD2 agrees at 8 bases. CDR3 length equals 18 residues. V was pared by 0 bases and J by 0 bases, with 8 bases of the junction left unmatched. CDR1 is SGHVS, CDR2 FNYEAQ, per germline. The chain's CDR3 is CASSLARGAGDSTDTQYF. The CDR3 DNA reads as TGTGCCAGCAGCTTAGCGCGAGGAGCGGGGGACAGCACAGATACGCAGTATTTT.

The chain has TRBV7-9 and TRBJ1-3, with 7 bases matching TRBD1. V dropped 3 bases and J dropped 4; count of bases not matched to a gene: 6. The CDR3 is 15 residues long. CDR1 is SEHNR, CDR2 FQNEAQ, per germline (reference sequence). For the CDR3, the DNA is TGTGCCAGCAGCTTTGAGGGGGCGCGGGGAAACACCATATATTTT. This translates into CASSFEGARGNTIYF.

This clonotype was detected ten times or more. V usage is TRBV7-2 and J usage is TRBJ2-1; the D gene is possibly TRBD2 (6 bases). V gave up 3 bases and J gave up 9 bases, with 18 bases separating them. Germline CDR1 reads SGHTA; CDR2 reads FQGNSA. The CDR3 covers 15 residues. The CDR3 region has the DNA TGTGCCAGCAGCTTGACCCCCCTAGCGATGGGTGAGCAGTTCTTC. This codes for CASSLTPLAMGEQFF.

There are a few counts of this clonotype. V is TRBV5-6 and J is TRBJ2-7; D may be TRBD2 (6 bases). Trimming left V 2 bases short and J 7 bases short, with 10 bases between. This CDR3 spans 12 amino acids. Germline V gives CDR1 SGHDT, CDR2 YYEEEE. CDR3 amino acids: CASSFGGWEQYV. CDR3 nucleotide sequence: TGTGCCAGCAGCTTTGGGGGGTGGGAGCAGTACGTC.

In this sample, this clonotype turned up a few times. This chain connects TRBV7-6 to TRBJ2-1; TRBD1 or TRBD2 may be the D gene (7 bases each). Germline V CDR1 and CDR2: SGHVS, FNYEAQ. The CDR3 runs to 14 residues. V gave up 5 bases and J gave up 10 bases, with 18 bases separating them. CDR3 coding DNA: TGTGCCAGCAGCCAGGGGGGGGGTGGGGAGGAGCAGTTCTTC. Translation gives CASSQGGGGEEQFF.

This clonotype was counted a few times. V is TRBV6-5 and J is TRBJ1-4, with a possible D match to TRBD1 (6 bases). V gave up 3 bases and J gave up 7 bases, with 18 bases separating them. CDR1 and CDR2 (germline): MNHEY, SVGAGI. This CDR3 has 16 amino acids. Here the CDR3 reads CASSYNGGRWVEKLFF. CDR3 nucleotide sequence: TGTGCCAGCAGTTATAACGGGGGCCGGTGGGTTGAAAAACTGTTTTTT.

V is TRBV27 and J is TRBJ1-6; D is uncertain. V gave up 6 bases and J gave up 0 bases, with 12 bases separating them. The CDR3 consists of 16 residues. Germline CDR1 is MNHEY and CDR2 is SMNVEV (reference sequence). CDR3 sequence: CASRTWANSYNSPLHF. The CDR3 DNA follows: TGTGCCAGCAGGACCTGGGCCAACTCCTATAATTCACCCCTCCACTTT.

This clonotype was found many times. The chain is built from TRBV28 and TRBJ2-5; D is tentatively TRBD1 or TRBD2 (5 bases each). V lost 5 bases and J 4 bases, leaving 17 bases between the germline ends. The CDR3 has 15 residues. Germline CDR1 MDHEN, CDR2 SYDVKM. The CDR3 sequence: CASSRPGPAGETQYF. As DNA, the CDR3 is TGTGCCAGCAGTCGCCCGGGGCCCGCGGGAGAGACCCAGTACTTC.

The table lists this clonotype with a few counts. The chain couples TRBV27 to TRBJ2-3; D may be TRBD2 (6 bases). The CDR3 spans 16 residues. Deletions cut 5 bases from V and 6 bases from J, with 21 bases between. Germline V lookup: CDR1 MNHEY, CDR2 SMNVEV (reference sequence). The CDR3, as DNA: TGTGCCAGCAGTGCGGGGTGGGTACAGGTGCCTGATACGCAGTATTTT. Translating gives CASSAGWVQVPDTQYF.

This rearrangement joins TRBV4-1 to TRBJ2-7, with TRBD1 matching over 11 bases. The germline V gene has CDR1 MGHRA and CDR2 YSYEKL. V lost 0 bases and J lost 5; bases outside the gene matches: 6. The CDR3 is 16 amino acids. CDR3 sequence (DNA): TGCGCCAGCAGCCAAGATTGGGGACAGGGGGACAACGAGCAGTACTTC. Its protein is CASSQDWGQGDNEQYF.

This sequence joins TRBV5-8 and TRBJ2-1; D is ambiguous. The germline V gene has CDR1 SGHTS and CDR2 YDEGEE. V was clipped by 3 bases and J by 5 bases, with 21 bases between them. CDR3 length: 17 residues. CDR3 amino acids: CASSSPKEGPANNEQFF. The CDR3, as DNA: TGTGCCAGCAGCTCCCCGAAAGAAGGGCCCGCAAACAATGAGCAGTTCTTC.

A few counts support this clonotype. The V and J genes are TRBV12-3 or TRBV12-4 and TRBJ1-5; 9 bases map to TRBD1. The CDR3 sequence is 14 residues long. Trimming took 7 bases from V and 3 from J; bases not matched to a gene: 4. CDR3 region: CASNRDRVNQPQHF. The CDR3 bases are TGTGCCAGCAACCGGGACAGGGTCAATCAGCCCCAGCATTTT.

This clonotype was found a few times. This sequence joins TRBV11-2 and TRBJ1-6, with D maybe TRBD1 (5 bases). Trimming cost V 5 bases and J 11 bases, with 16 bases left between them. CDR3 length equals 14 residues. CDR1 SGHAT and CDR2 FQNNGV come from the germline V gene. CDR3 coding DNA: TGTGCCAGCAGCCCCCGACAGACGCTCACACCCCTCCACTTT. Protein: CASSPRQTLTPLHF.

CDR3 loop: CASSELRGPSTDTQYF. Here the CDR3 DNA reads TGTGCCAGCAGTGAACTGCGGGGGCCGTCCACAGATACGCAGTATTTT. The rearrangement uses TRBV6-1 and TRBJ2-3; D possibly corresponds to TRBD2 (7 bases). CDR1 is MNHNS, CDR2 SASEGT, per germline. Trimming removed 2 bases from V and 2 bases from J, with 14 bases in between. CDR3 length: 16 amino acids.

This clonotype occurred a few times. This sequence joins TRBV6-2 or TRBV6-3 and TRBJ2-1; D is unresolved. The V gene lost 2 bases and the J gene lost 1 base, with 12 bases spanning the gap. Germline V gene lookup returns CDR1 MNHEY and CDR2 SVGEGT. CDR3 size: 16 residues. The CDR3 coding sequence is TGTGCCAGCAGTTACCACCTAGTAGGTTCCTACAATGAGCAGTTCTTC. Residues: CASSYHLVGSYNEQFF.

Note on this clonotype: One end of the junction fails to match germline, which may point to a read error. The chain recombines TRBV7-6 with TRBJ2-5; D may be TRBD1 (5 bases). Germline CDR1 is SGHVS and CDR2 is FNYEAQ. CDR3 size: 14 residues. For the CDR3, the DNA is TGTGCTAGCAGCTGGGGCCCTGGCCAAGAGACCCAGTACTTC. It codes for CASSWGPGQETQYF.

This chain uses TRBV7-9 with TRBJ2-7; 8 nucleotides line up with TRBD1. The germline gives CDR1 SEHNR, CDR2 FQNEAQ (reference sequence). V lost 7 bases and J lost 3; bases outside the gene matches: 17. The CDR3 loop spans 17 amino acids. The CDR3 protein is CASTSSRGQGFYYEQYF. CDR3 DNA sequence: TGTGCCAGCACCTCAAGTCGAGGACAGGGATTTTACTACGAGCAGTACTTC.

This rearrangement joins TRBV4-2 to TRBJ1-2; 9 bases are shared with TRBD1. The CDR3 extends over 18 amino acids. V gave up 3 bases and J gave up 2 bases; unmatched junction bases: 13. Per germline, CDR1 LGHNA and CDR2 YNFKEQ. This chain's CDR3 is CASSQTLVPDRGNYGYTF. In DNA form, the CDR3 reads TGTGCCAGCAGCCAGACCCTGGTCCCAGACAGGGGGAACTATGGCTACACCTTC.